These 7 T cell receptor beta chains originate from one sample sequenced in a study of blood T cell repertoires in COVID-19. TCRdb's copy holds only in-frame clones and misses some; the assay was immunoSEQ multiplex PCR. The sample shows 110,000 to 150,000 clones, less than 85% of them seen only once. Sequenced: PBMCs or T cells enriched from blood (not recorded which). Source of these receptors: a woman between 18 and 29 years old who had been exposed to COVID-19.

The V call is TRBV15, the J call TRBJ2-7, with D uncertain. Germline loops: CDR1 LNHNV, CDR2 YYDKDF (reference sequence). This CDR3 is built from 14 residues. Between the trimmed V and J ends, which lost 0 bases and 2 bases, there was a span of 8 bases. The CDR3 region is CATSRDSSTYEQYF. CDR3 nucleotide sequence: TGTGCCACCAGCAGAGATAGTTCGACCTACGAGCAGTACTTC.

The chain employs TRBV6-1 and TRBJ2-3; the match to TRBD1 covers 8 bases. There are 15 residues in the CDR3. Germline lookup yields CDR1 MNHNS and CDR2 SASEGT. V was pared by 3 bases and J by 6 bases, with 8 bases of the junction left unmatched. The DNA of the CDR3 is TGTGCCAGCAGTGATGAGACAGGGGCCTGGGATACGCAGTATTTT. Protein: CASSDETGAWDTQYF.

This clone occurred a few times. The chain uses TRBV7-2 and TRBJ2-5, with 8 positions matching TRBD1. The germline V gene has CDR1 SGHTA and CDR2 FQGNSA. The CDR3 runs 14 residues. V was pared by 6 bases and J by 1 base, with 4 bases of the junction left unmatched. The CDR3 coding sequence is TGTGCCAGCAGTGCGACAGGGGTCCAAGAGACCCAGTACTTC. Encoded protein: CASSATGVQETQYF.

The V call is TRBV30, the J call TRBJ2-4, with 9 bases matching TRBD1. The CDR3 consists of 15 residues. The germline V gene encodes CDR1 GTSNPN and CDR2 SVGIG (reference sequence). V was clipped by 5 bases and J by 1 base; unmatched bases: 6. This CDR3 reads CAWGTGLGAKNIQYF. The CDR3, as DNA: TGTGCCTGGGGGACAGGGTTAGGGGCCAAAAACATTCAGTACTTC.

The rearrangement uses TRBV3-1 (or the pseudogene TRBV3-2) and TRBJ2-1; 7 bases match TRBD2. The CDR3 has 15 residues. Germline-derived CDR1 and CDR2 are LGHDT and YNNKEL (reference sequence). V was clipped by 0 bases and J by 4 bases; unmatched bases: 3. The CDR3 sequence is CASSQDSGGYNEQFF. CDR3 in DNA: TGTGCCAGCAGCCAAGATTCGGGAGGATACAATGAGCAGTTCTTC.

This clone showed up many times. The rearrangement uses TRBV9 and TRBJ1-5; 7 bases match TRBD1. V shed 3 bases, J shed 5 bases, and the junction held 8 bases outside the gene matches. The CDR3 consists of 15 residues. From germline, CDR1 is SGDLS and CDR2 YYNGEE. The DNA for the CDR3 is TGTGCCAGCAGCGAGACAGGGACGGGCTATCAGCCCCAGCATTTT. This codes for CASSETGTGYQPQHF. Using reference TRBV9 and TRBJ1-5 for the parts outside the CDR3, the full variable domain is DSGVTQTPKHLITATGQRVTLRCSPRSGDLSVYWYQQSLDQGLQFLIQYYNGEERAKGNILERFSAQQFPDLHSELNLSSLELGDSALYFCASSETGTGYQPQHFGDGTRLSIL.

The V call is TRBV30, the J call TRBJ1-4; the D gene is possibly TRBD1 (5 bases). V shed 0 bases and J shed 12 bases, with 17 bases lying between them. In germline, CDR1 is GTSNPN, CDR2 SVGIG (reference sequence). CDR3 size: 14 residues. The CDR3 coding sequence is TGTGCCTGGAGTGTAGGTGGGCAGGGAGGACAACTGTTTTTT. Its protein product is CAWSVGGQGGQLFF.